The 24 T cell receptor beta chains below all came from one sample that was sequenced in a study of T-cell memory formation after mild COVID-19. Using its own MiXCR run on the 5' RACE reads, TCRdb lists one record per CDR3 protein. The repertoire consists of 68,000 or so distinct CDR3 sequences, with approximately 16% occurring once and the leading ten covering under 35%. The sample comprised PBMCs or a T cell subset sorted from them (not recorded which). Every receptor here comes from an adult woman who had mild COVID-19 (a few samples of this study predate the infection). Cell type and time point are not known.

V is TRBV27 and J is TRBJ2-3; D perhaps matches TRBD1 (5 bases). The length of the CDR3 is 15 residues. The germline V gene has CDR1 MNHEY and CDR2 SMNVEV (reference sequence). Trimming shortened V by 5 bases and J by 0 bases, and 12 bases separated the two germline ends. CDR3 loop: CASSRTTSSTDTQYF. The CDR3 DNA is TGTGCCAGCAGTAGGACAACTTCGAGCACAGATACGCAGTATTTT.

V gene TRBV29-1 combines with J gene TRBJ2-1, with TRBD2 identical over 7 bases. Germline assignment: CDR1 SQVTM and CDR2 ANQGSEA. Trimming removed 8 bases from V and 7 bases from J; junction bases left unmatched: 11. The CDR3 is 13 amino acids. The CDR3 here is CSLMGGDGNEQFF. As DNA, the CDR3 is TGCAGCCTCATGGGGGGGGACGGGAATGAGCAGTTCTTC.

This clonotype was counted only a few times. The V and J genes are TRBV4-1 and TRBJ2-5; either TRBD1 or TRBD2 may fit D (5 bases each). CDR1 MGHRA and CDR2 YSYEKL come from the germline V gene. Between the trimmed V and J ends, which lost 6 bases and 5 bases, there was a span of 13 bases. The CDR3 extends over 13 amino acids. The CDR3 protein is CASRLEGEETQYF. The CDR3 region has the DNA TGCGCCAGCAGACTCGAAGGGGAGGAGACCCAGTACTTC.

The chain recombines TRBV7-9 with TRBJ2-5; D is ambiguous. The germline CDR1 and CDR2 sequences are SEHNR and FQNEAQ (reference sequence). Trimming removed 6 bases at V and 1 base at J, with 12 bases between. The CDR3 consists of 14 residues. DNA of the CDR3: TGTGCCAGCAGTCAGTCGGGCGGCCAAGAGACCCAGTACTTC. Residues: CASSQSGGQETQYF.

The CDR3 protein is CATGSSAWEQYF. In DNA, the CDR3 is TGTGCCACGGGCAGTTCGGCGTGGGAGCAGTACTTC. The V gene is TRBV15, the J gene TRBJ2-7; no definite D call. The germline gives CDR1 LNHNV, CDR2 YYDKDF (reference sequence). There are 12 residues in the CDR3. The V end lost 9 bases, the J end lost 7 bases, and 16 bases lay between the germline ends.

In its sample, this clonotype was seen a few times. V is TRBV27 and J is TRBJ1-5; no definite D call. Trimming pared 1 base from V and 6 bases from J, leaving 10 bases between. There are 14 residues in the CDR3. Germline CDR1 reads MNHEY; CDR2 reads SMNVEV (reference sequence). CDR3 DNA: TGTGCCAGCAGTTTATATCCGATGGGTCAGCCCCAGCATTTT. Translated: CASSLYPMGQPQHF.

The chain uses TRBV9 and TRBJ2-7; 8 bases align to TRBD1. V trimming: 0 bases; J trimming: 4 bases; junction bases outside the gene matches: 3. Germline lookup yields CDR1 SGDLS and CDR2 YYNGEE. There are 14 residues in the CDR3. The CDR3 is CASSVGGTGYEQYF. The CDR3 region has the DNA TGTGCCAGCAGCGTAGGTGGGACAGGATACGAGCAGTACTTC.

Only a few counts were recorded for this clonotype. The chain has TRBV20-1 and TRBJ2-7, with 8 bases lining up with TRBD2. After removal of 3 bases from V and 3 bases from J, the junction contained 16 bases not matched to a gene. The CDR3 consists of 17 residues. Germline V gene data show CDR1 as DFQATT and CDR2 as SNEGSKA (reference sequence). For the CDR3, the DNA is TGCAGTGCTAGCTTGTCGGGGGGGCGAGGGAGTAGCTACGAGCAGTACTTC. Translation gives CSASLSGGRGSSYEQYF.

This clonotype was counted a few times. The CDR3 loop reads CASSLTGLLNTEAFF. In DNA form, the CDR3 reads TGTGCCAGTAGCCTGACAGGTCTTCTGAACACTGAAGCTTTCTTT. The V call is TRBV19, the J call TRBJ1-1, with a possible D match to TRBD1 (6 bases). Trimming left V 6 bases short and J 0 bases short, with 14 bases between. The CDR3 is made up of 15 amino acids. Per the germline V gene, CDR1 is LNHDA and CDR2 is SQIVND (reference sequence).

This clonotype was seen only a few times. J is TRBJ2-3 and V is TRBV4-1, with TRBD2 matching over 10 bases. The CDR3 consists of 19 residues. V dropped 0 bases and J dropped 2; count of bases not matched to a gene: 11. The V gene's germline CDR1 is MGHRA and CDR2 YSYEKL. Here the CDR3 DNA reads TGCGCCAGCAGCCAAGACTACCAGCGGGGGGGCCTGATCACAGATACGCAGTATTTT. This codes for CASSQDYQRGGLITDTQYF.

This clonotype was seen ten or more times. The V gene is TRBV29-1, the J gene TRBJ2-2, with TRBD1 as a possible D gene (6 bases). This CDR3 is 14 amino acids long. From germline, CDR1 is SQVTM and CDR2 ANQGSEA. The germline V and J ends were trimmed by 7 bases and 4 bases, with 16 bases remaining between them. The CDR3 region is CSGRITGITGELFF. CDR3 DNA: TGCAGCGGGCGTATAACAGGGATCACCGGGGAGCTGTTTTTT.

This chain joins TRBV6-1 and TRBJ1-3, with unresolved D. This CDR3 comprises 14 residues. CDR1 MNHNS and CDR2 SASEGT come from the germline V gene. Trimming left V 4 bases short and J 0 bases short, with 7 bases between. This CDR3 is CASSGRNSGNTIYF. The CDR3 DNA reads TGTGCCAGCAGTGGCAGGAACTCTGGAAACACCATATATTTT.

This clonotype was detected only a few times. The chain has TRBV2 and TRBJ2-2; no firm D call. Between the trimmed V and J ends, which lost 2 bases and 2 bases, there was a span of 6 bases. The CDR3 consists of 14 residues. The germline CDR1 and CDR2 sequences are SNHLY and FYNNEI. The CDR3 DNA follows: TGTGCCAGCAGTGAATTTGATAACACCGGGGAGCTGTTTTTT. It yields the protein CASSEFDNTGELFF. The full variable domain, completed using reference TRBV2 and TRBJ2-2, is EPEVTQTPSHQVTQMGQEVILRCVPISNHLYFYWYRQILGQKVEFLVSFYNNEISEKSEIFDDQFSVERPDGSNFTLKIRSTKLEDSAMYFCASSEFDNTGELFFGEGSRLTVL.

The CDR3 DNA follows: TGCGCCAGCAGCCCAGTTGTGGGGTCCTCGATCTACGAGCAGTACTTC. It specifies CASSPVVGSSIYEQYF. V gene TRBV4-1 combines with J gene TRBJ2-7; D gene unclear. V gave up 4 bases and J gave up 3 bases, with 19 bases separating them. CDR3 length equals 16 residues. In germline, CDR1 is MGHRA, CDR2 YSYEKL.

The rearrangement joins TRBV20-1 to TRBJ2-1; 14 bases are shared with TRBD2. V trimming: 1 base; J trimming: 1 base; junction bases outside the gene matches: 0. Germline CDR1 is DFQATT and CDR2 is SNEGSKA (reference sequence). The CDR3 runs 16 residues. In DNA, the CDR3 is TGCAGTGCTAGAGGGACTAGCGGGAGGTCCTACAATGAGCAGTTCTTC. Translation: CSARGTSGRSYNEQFF.

The chain recombines TRBV5-6 with TRBJ2-2; tentative D call: TRBD2 (6 bases). This CDR3 comprises 15 residues. V was trimmed by 2 bases and J by 5 bases, leaving 13 bases between them. Germline V CDR1 and CDR2: SGHDT, YYEEEE. The CDR3 sequence: CASSFLGRSTGELFF. The CDR3 nucleotides are TGTGCCAGCAGCTTCCTAGGGAGGTCGACCGGGGAGCTGTTTTTT.

This clonotype was found a few times. The chain combines TRBV2 with TRBJ2-7; 9 nucleotides agree with TRBD2. CDR1 and CDR2 from the germline V gene are SNHLY and FYNNEI. Trimming at V came to 5 bases and at J to 2 bases, leaving 4 bases not matched to a gene. CDR3 length equals 14 residues. The CDR3: CASSLRLAAYEQYF. The CDR3 region has the DNA TGTGCCAGCAGTTTAAGACTAGCGGCCTACGAGCAGTACTTC.

This clonotype was recorded a few times. The rearrangement uses TRBV12-3 or TRBV12-4 and TRBJ2-5; possible D gene TRBD1, 7 bases. CDR3 length: 14 amino acids. Trimming left V 3 bases short and J 3 bases short, with 11 bases between. The CDR3 sequence: CASSFGGGEETQYF. The DNA of the CDR3 is TGTGCCAGCAGTTTTGGAGGGGGCGAAGAGACCCAGTACTTC.

In this sample, this clonotype turned up a few times. The rearrangement links TRBV6-5 to TRBJ2-5; 9 bases line up with TRBD1. The CDR3 is 19 amino acids. Trimming at V came to 4 bases and at J to 7 bases, leaving 22 bases not matched to a gene. CDR1 MNHEY and CDR2 SVGAGI come from the germline V gene. The CDR3 bases are TGTGCCAGCAGTTTACGGGACCGGGACAGGGTCCGCCCGGAGAGGACCCAGTACTTC. Its translation: CASSLRDRDRVRPERTQYF.

The V gene is TRBV12-3 or TRBV12-4, the J gene TRBJ1-1; TRBD1 matches at 7 bases. The junction had 5 bases not matched to a gene; V was cut back by 4 bases and J by 0 bases. This CDR3 spans 15 amino acids. The CDR3 DNA reads TGTGCCAGCAGTTCCTCACAGGGGCTGAACACTGAAGCTTTCTTT. Its protein product is CASSSSQGLNTEAFF.

The count of this clonotype is one. The V call is TRBV9, the J call TRBJ2-7, with D unresolved. CDR3 size: 12 residues. The germline V gene encodes CDR1 SGDLS and CDR2 YYNGEE. With 3 bases removed from V and 2 bases from J, the gap between germline ends came to 6 bases. DNA of the CDR3: TGTGCCAGCAGCGATGGCGCCTACGAGCAGTACTTC. Amino acids: CASSDGAYEQYF.

This sequence joins TRBV7-6 and TRBJ1-5; the D gene is possibly TRBD1 (6 bases). The germline gives CDR1 SGHVS, CDR2 FNYEAQ. The CDR3 covers 17 residues. Trimming took 3 bases from V and 2 from J, leaving 17 bases between them. The chain's CDR3 is CASSFTRQGRGNQPQHF. CDR3 DNA sequence: TGTGCCAGCAGCTTTACCCGCCAGGGGAGGGGCAATCAGCCCCAGCATTTT.

The V gene is TRBV29-1, the J gene TRBJ2-5, with a weak D call TRBD1 (5 bases). CDR3 size: 13 residues. Germline lookup yields CDR1 SQVTM and CDR2 ANQGSEA. The ends were cut back, 3 bases at V and 0 bases at J, with 8 bases in the middle. The CDR3 region is CSVEPGHQETQYF. CDR3 DNA sequence: TGCAGCGTTGAGCCAGGGCACCAAGAGACCCAGTACTTC.

The rearrangement joins TRBV20-1 to TRBJ1-2, with 7 nucleotides matching TRBD1. Germline CDR1 and CDR2: DFQATT and SNEGSKA (reference sequence). The CDR3 has 14 residues. Unmatched junction bases numbered 4, after V lost 2 bases and J lost 1 base. CDR3 region: CSARRDRNNYGYTF. The CDR3 nucleotides read TGCAGTGCTAGACGGGACAGAAATAACTATGGCTACACCTTC.